This TCR beta chain was captured in a study of blood T cells in healthy people across ages. Deletions cut 6 bases from V and 5 bases from J, with 13 bases between. CDR3 length equals 12 residues. Germline CDR1 is DFQATT and CDR2 is SNEGSKA (reference sequence). Using a J-beta primer mix together with a sample-barcoded 5' primer, a second PCR was run for about 6 to 11 cycles. MiXCR, applied by TCRdb to the 5' RACE reads, yields one record per CDR3 protein. Of 600,000 to 1,000,000 distinct CDR3 sequences in the sample, approximately 25% were seen once. The data also belong to a second study, concerning T cells of mothers and their children.

This sequence was found in a boy between 10 and 17 years old in good health. The sample comprised blood. V usage is TRBV20-1 and J usage is TRBJ1-1; TRBD1 is a possible D gene (6 bases). Here the CDR3 reads CSAEGDPTEAFF. Here the CDR3 DNA reads TGCAGTGCGGAGGGGGACCCGACTGAAGCTTTCTTT.